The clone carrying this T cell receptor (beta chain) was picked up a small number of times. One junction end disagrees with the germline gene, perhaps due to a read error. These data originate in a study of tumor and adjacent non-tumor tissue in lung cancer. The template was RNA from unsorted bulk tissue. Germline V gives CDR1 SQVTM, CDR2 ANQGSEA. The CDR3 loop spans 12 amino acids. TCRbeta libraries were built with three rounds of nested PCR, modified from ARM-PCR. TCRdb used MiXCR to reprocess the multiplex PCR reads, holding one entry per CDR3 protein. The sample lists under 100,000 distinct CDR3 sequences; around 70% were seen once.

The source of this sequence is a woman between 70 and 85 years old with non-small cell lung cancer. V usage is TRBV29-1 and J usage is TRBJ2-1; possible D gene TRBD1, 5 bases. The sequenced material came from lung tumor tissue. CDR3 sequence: CVKRQGINEQFF. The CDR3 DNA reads TGCGTAAAACGGCAGGGCATAAATGAGCAGTTTTTC.